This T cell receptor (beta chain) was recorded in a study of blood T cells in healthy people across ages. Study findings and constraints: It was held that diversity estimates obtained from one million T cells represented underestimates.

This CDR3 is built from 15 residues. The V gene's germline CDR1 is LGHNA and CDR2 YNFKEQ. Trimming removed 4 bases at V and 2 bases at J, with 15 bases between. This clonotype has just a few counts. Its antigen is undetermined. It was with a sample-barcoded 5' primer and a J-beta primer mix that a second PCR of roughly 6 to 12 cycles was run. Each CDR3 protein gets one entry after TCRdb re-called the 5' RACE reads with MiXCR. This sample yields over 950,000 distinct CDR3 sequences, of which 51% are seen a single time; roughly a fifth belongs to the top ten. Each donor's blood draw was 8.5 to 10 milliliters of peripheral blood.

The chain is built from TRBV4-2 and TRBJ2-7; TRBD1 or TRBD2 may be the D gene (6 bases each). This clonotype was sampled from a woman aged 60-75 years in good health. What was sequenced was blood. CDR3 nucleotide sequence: TGTGCCAGCAGCCTGGCTAGGGGGGCGGCCTACGAGCAGTACTTC. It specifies CASSLARGAAYEQYF.